This T cell receptor (beta chain) was identified in a study of blood T cells in healthy people across ages. Each donor's blood draw was roughly 9.8 milliliters of peripheral blood. Next came a second PCR, run for about 6 to 11 cycles, which used a sample-barcoded 5' primer along with a J-beta primer mix. Each cDNA molecule was tagged by a template-switch adaptor with 12 random nucleotides. TCRdb recomputed calls from the 5' RACE reads with MiXCR, one row per CDR3 protein. The profile shows under 750,000 distinct CDR3 sequences, under 55% of them singletons. Germline V CDR1 and CDR2: SQVTM, ANQGSEA. The CDR3 extends over 12 amino acids. The ends were cut back, 7 bases at V and 2 bases at J, with 11 bases in the middle.

This clonotype was sampled from a man older than 75 in good health. This chain connects TRBV29-1 to TRBJ1-2; tentative D call: TRBD1 (5 bases). Sequenced input: blood. The DNA of the CDR3 is TGCAGCGCCGAGGGGCAGAACTATGGCTACACCTTC. Its translation is CSAEGQNYGYTF.